One sample yielded the 7 T cell receptor beta chains listed below, sequenced in a study of blood T cell repertoires in COVID-19. TCRdb's table, derived via immunoSEQ multiplex PCR, lists solely in-frame clones and lacks some. The data hold a few hundred thousand clones, with 85% to 90% observed a single time. The sequencing input was PBMCs or T cells enriched from blood (not recorded which). The receptors derive from a man aged 30 to 39 who had recovered from COVID-19.

This sequence joins TRBV10-1 and TRBJ2-7, with 7 bases that match TRBD2. The CDR3 is 16 residues long. Germline V gives CDR1 WNHNN, CDR2 SYGVQD (reference sequence). J lost 0 bases, V lost 4 bases, and 9 bases had no gene match. CDR3 DNA sequence: TGCGCCAGCAGTGGGGTCCCCGGCGGGAGCTCCTACGAGCAGTACTTC. Its translation is CASSGVPGGSSYEQYF.

This sequence joins TRBV5-5 and TRBJ1-6; a possible D gene is TRBD1 (6 bases). In germline, CDR1 is SGHKS, CDR2 YYEKEE (reference sequence). The CDR3 is 18 residues long. Trimming cost V 0 bases and J 0 bases, with 13 bases left between them. DNA for the CDR3: TGTGCCAGCAGCTTGGGGACAGCCACTAGCTCCTATAATTCACCCCTCCACTTT. Protein: CASSLGTATSSYNSPLHF.

The J gene is TRBJ1-2, the V gene TRBV30, with D hard to call. The CDR3 extends over 14 amino acids. The ends were cut back, 3 bases at V and 2 bases at J, with 13 bases in the middle. Germline loops: CDR1 GTSNPN, CDR2 SVGIG (reference sequence). CDR3 loop: CAWRPVAANYGYTF. DNA of the CDR3: TGTGCCTGGAGACCCGTGGCAGCGAACTATGGCTACACCTTC.

This chain uses TRBV7-2 with TRBJ2-7, with 7 bases identical to TRBD2. The CDR3 has 16 residues. V gave up 1 base and J gave up 2 bases; unmatched junction bases: 8. CDR1 is SGHTA, CDR2 FQGNSA, per germline. The CDR3 sequence: CASSLDWDYGTYEQYF. DNA of the CDR3: TGTGCCAGCAGCTTAGACTGGGACTACGGAACCTACGAGCAGTACTTC.

This chain uses TRBV6-5 with TRBJ1-2; the D is unclear. Germline V lookup: CDR1 MNHEY, CDR2 SVGAGI. The CDR3 is made up of 14 amino acids. Trimming stripped 5 bases from V and 4 bases from J, with 14 bases between. The CDR3 spells CASSSGRSFYGYTF. The DNA for the CDR3 is TGTGCCAGCAGTAGCGGCAGGTCCTTCTATGGCTACACCTTC.

In this sample, this clone turned up a few times. The rearrangement joins TRBV30 to TRBJ2-5, with 7 bases aligning to TRBD1. The CDR3 length is 16 residues. The germline gives CDR1 GTSNPN, CDR2 SVGIG (reference sequence). The V gene end was trimmed by 4 bases and the J gene end by 4 bases; junction bases not matched to a gene: 15. The CDR3 nucleotides are TGTGCCTGGACGTGGACAGGCGCTTATTTCCGAGAGACCCAGTACTTC. Translation: CAWTWTGAYFRETQYF.

A word on this clone: Other DNA sequences in this sample translate to the same CDR3. The chain links TRBV20-1 to TRBJ1-3, with D maybe TRBD1 (5 bases). Germline V gene lookup returns CDR1 DFQATT and CDR2 SNEGSKA (reference sequence). The CDR3 covers 13 residues. The V end lost 3 bases, the J end lost 2 bases, and 8 bases lay between the germline ends. CDR3 sequence: CSASSGAGNTIYF. As DNA, the CDR3 is TGCAGTGCTAGTTCGGGGGCTGGAAACACCATATATTTT.